This T cell receptor (beta chain) is from a study of cytomegalovirus exposure and HLA in healthy donors (dated by TCRdb to about 2017). As for the study more broadly: According to an earlier analysis of 587 of the donors, about 170 million T cells yielded roughly 110 million unique TCR beta sequences and around 300 Gb of sequence data. An early release covering roughly 600 HLA-typed donors comprised approximately 300 gigabases of sequencing data and roughly 86 million unique TCR sequences. Of the roughly 400 genotyped donors, about 80% fell in the genetic ancestry cluster associated with self-reported Caucasian donors. The study was designed to test whether signatures of past pathogen exposure could be identified by cataloging public T cell receptors. Using immunosequencing, the study profiled T cell repertoires from fewer than 700 subjects and related those repertoires to cytomegalovirus serostatus. In addition to the first cohort of several hundred subjects, a separate validation cohort of 100 to 150 different subjects was used. The study combined high-throughput TCR immunosequencing, statistical association of individual TCRs with disease status, and machine learning to predict cytomegalovirus infection status. In a later analysis, previously published TCR beta repertoires from several hundred donors were re-analyzed and high-resolution HLA genotyping was added so that TCR occurrence patterns could be studied. Rather than using new phenotypic data, the later analysis identified candidate immune exposures from TCR beta sequences and from how often those sequences occurred across donors. An earlier analysis of 450 to 750 of the donors used high-throughput TCR beta sequencing to judge whether each TCR beta V gene segment behaved as functional or pseudogenic. Donor age, sex, ethnicity and CMV serostatus were compiled alongside the repertoire data. In a later genetic analysis, genome-wide SNP genotypes for about three fifths of the roughly 670 donors were used, and that subset was treated as a discovery cohort. All discovery cohort repertoires had been generated on a single sequencing platform. Class I and class II HLA loci were covered by the typing at four-digit resolution. The number of donors typed differed by locus, with 629-630 for A, B, C, DRB1 and DQB1, roughly 520 for DQA1, over 600 for DPA1, and approximately 470 for DPB1. Because of strong linkage in the cohort, five DR-DQ haplotypes were treated as single units for association and clustering. On average, around 240,000 unique TCR beta nucleotide sequences were sequenced per donor among 398 genotyped donors of the cohort, with around 19% of those sequences being non-productive.

The library was generated by the immunoSEQ multiplex PCR assay. A mixture of 60 forward primers for TCR Vbeta segments and 13 reverse primers for TCR Jbeta segments was used in the multiplex PCR. The CDR3 region of rearranged TCR beta genes was amplified from genomic DNA with a multiplex PCR assay. On the Illumina HiSeq System, the amplified TCR beta libraries were sequenced as 87-base-pair reads. As for the original processing: A later analysis counted about 80 million unique TCR beta chains across the 670 or so repertoires, and around 12 million of these chains were shared by at least two donors. Raw reads were error-corrected and collapsed into unique sequences with a nearest-neighbor algorithm that merged closely related sequences to remove PCR and sequencing errors. CDR3 sequences were aligned to IMGT reference sequences to assign V, D and J gene segments. For a sequence to be retained, a match of at least six nucleotides was required to both a V gene segment and a J gene segment. Rearrangements were classified as productive when the CDR3 lacked stop codons and remained in frame with V and J, and all other rearrangements were classified as non-productive. CDR3 was defined by IMGT convention, running from the second conserved V-encoded cysteine to the conserved J-encoded phenylalanine. The earlier analysis of 500 to 600 of the donors excluded sequences that lacked an unambiguous match to a single V gene segment. An earlier analysis of roughly 590 of the donors called V segments functional above 56.7% productive rearrangements and segregating when the between-donor standard deviation exceeded 5%. A statistical classification framework was built for diagnosing cytomegalovirus status from the catalog of TCR beta chain sequences. V and J gene assignment, in a later analysis, came from comparing TCR nucleotide sequences with IMGT/GENE-DB human TR gene sequences. The TCRdist pipeline was used in a later analysis to assign CDR3 sequences and most-parsimonious VDJ recombination scenarios. In a later analysis, each TCR beta chain was defined by its CDR3 amino acid sequence together with its V-gene family, and reads lacking a unique V-gene family were excluded. In a later analysis, nearly 600 highly shared, low-generation-probability nucleotide sequences were removed to address suspected cross-contamination and a sequencing artifact. In a later analysis, a clonal expansion index for each public chain was calculated from normalized within-repertoire ranks of inferred template counts. A later analysis computed generation probabilities with a VDJ recombination model fitted to out-of-frame rearrangements, and checked the results against IGoR. A later analysis scored TCR-TCR, TCR-HLA and TCR-CMV co-occurrence with hypergeometric tests, applying a repertoire-size bias correction to TCR pairs. In a later analysis, false discovery rates were estimated by permuting HLA or CMV assignments 20 times. In a later analysis, co-occurring TCRs were grouped using DBSCAN, and TCRdist sequence similarity was added for clustering within HLA-allele-positive subsets. Repertoires with fewer than 30,000 or more than 120,000 public chains were left out of co-occurrence clustering, as were about five repertoires with anomalous nucleotide sharing. TCRdb retrieved this table from immuneACCESS and kept in-frame rearrangements only. Not all clones are present; in checked studies, unresolved V genes account for under half, and no reason is known for the remainder. That table gives V, J and clone size, and the DNA gave D and trimming. This sample has some 140,000 clones in its table, and 75% to 85% of those were observed once. The ten top clones hold about 3.4% of the sample.

Regarding this clone: Its specific antigen is unknown. No quality values exist for individual bases; no much larger clone is one base distant.

The germline V gene sets CDR1 to SGDLS and CDR2 to YYNGEE. Its CDR3 holds 13 amino acids, cysteine through phenylalanine. The DNA shown is the 39-base CDR3, in frame from base 1. The trim is 3 bases for V and 4 bases for J, with a gap of 10 bases between the germline ends. Study-level results and caveats: Only TCR beta chains were sequenced in this cohort, and the absence of alpha or paired-chain data limited detectable features. In a later genetic analysis, a missense DCLRE1C variant was associated with V-gene and J-gene trimming of TCR beta chains, and the association was replicated in an independent cohort. Most TCR sequences were observed very rarely across donors, whereas some public TCRs were present in many individuals. A group of highly shared sequence variants was considered likely to be a technical artifact of the sequencing pipeline. Because HLA typing was unavailable for some donors at each locus, only the typed subset was used in association tests. Linkage disequilibrium might explain the correlated functional status among segregating V segments, but an unknown experimental factor could not be excluded. Strong co-occurrence of HLA alleles, especially DR and DQ, made assigning TCR associations to individual alleles difficult. It was suggested by the authors that the approach could potentially be generalized to other disease states and immunological phenotypes. According to a later analysis, most CMV-associated TCR beta chains appeared to be HLA-restricted, and the HLA associations seemed to be driven largely by CMV exposure. In a later analysis, HLA-associated TCR beta chains showed more clonal expansion and lower generation probabilities than non-associated chains that were equally common. A further reported finding was that TCR beta sequences accurately predicted the HLA-A and HLA-B alleles for most subjects in the first cohort. The study gave a list of about 170 TCR beta chains associated with cytomegalovirus. Some 16 rarely observed V segments, including chromosome 9 orphons, were excluded from the earlier analysis of about 500 of the donors because counts were too low. A later genetic analysis reported fewer N-insertions in productive TCRs among donors in an Asian-associated ancestry cluster than the approximately 670-donor mean. The only immune exposure information available for the cohort was CMV serostatus. A later analysis associated 15,000 to 20,000 TCR beta sequences with specific HLA alleles at a false discovery rate of 0.05. In an earlier analysis of around 600 of the donors, most TCR beta V segments appeared in productive rearrangements about 90% or about 30% of the time, broadly matching IMGT annotations. A later analysis found that TCR association rates varied across HLA loci, with DRB1 alleles showing the most associated TCRs and HLA-C alleles the fewest. In both the original and validation cohorts, the classifier was reported to diagnose cytomegalovirus status with high specificity and sensitivity. A few of the identified cytomegalovirus-associated TCR beta chains were confirmed in vitro to be specific for cytomegalovirus antigens. Several of the top co-occurrence clusters appeared to be linked to parvovirus B19, influenza, CMV and Epstein-Barr virus, according to a later analysis. Roughly uniform sequencing depth across donors was assumed in presence/absence analyses, although this assumption may not hold. The 87-base-pair reads could not distinguish some IMGT-functional V segments, including TRBV6-2 and TRBV6-3, so those segments were excluded.

In total, roughly 710 healthy bone marrow donors made up the cohort. Cohort members were all nominally healthy when sampled, although unrecorded immune exposures were likely present. The donor tested CMV seronegative and was one of the 352 seronegative cohort members. Every donor gave a peripheral blood sample, and the peripheral blood mononuclear cells from that sample were used for TCR beta sequencing. The Qiagen DNeasy Blood Extraction Kit was used to extract genomic DNA from the blood cell samples. The rearrangement joined TRBV9 to TRBJ2-5; a weak D assignment points to TRBD2 (5 bases agree). This clonotype was sampled from a female donor in good health and CMV-seronegative. The sequenced material came from PBMCs. CDR3 region: CASSAGVGETQYF. The DNA sequence follows: TGTGCCAGCAGCGCCGGGGTAGGAGAGACCCAGTACTTC.